These 3 T cell receptor beta chains came from one sample sequenced in a study of PD-L1 blockade in urothelial cancer. The protocol was immunoSEQ multiplex PCR, while the TCRdb copy is restricted to in-frame clones and leaves out a portion. The table has 2,500 or so clones, 30% to 45% seen once. The material was tumor tissue, obtained before atezolizumab (anti-PD-L1) treatment. Receptors originate from a man between 60 and 75 years old with urothelial cancer.

The J gene is TRBJ2-7, the V gene TRBV19, with 9 bases identical to TRBD1. V lost 1 base and J lost 2; bases outside the gene matches: 0. The CDR3 runs 14 residues. Germline-derived CDR1 and CDR2 are LNHDA and SQIVND (reference sequence). CDR3 in DNA: TGTGCCAGTAGTATAGGGACAGGGGCCTACGAGCAGTACTTC. Translated, it gives CASSIGTGAYEQYF.

This clone turned up a few times. The chain links TRBV6-8 to TRBJ1-5, with D maybe TRBD1 (5 bases). The CDR3 is 14 amino acids. Trimming removed 10 bases from V and 4 bases from J, with 17 bases in between. The germline CDR1 and CDR2 sequences are MNHGY and SAAAGT. CDR3 nucleotides: TGTGCCACCCCTTTTGGGGCTACTAATCAGCCCCAGCATTTT. The encoded protein is CATPFGATNQPQHF.

As concerns this clone: The DNA is omitted, as the CDR3 cannot be located on it reliably, and the CDR3 follows TCRdb's listing. The chain carries TRBV15 and TRBJ2-3. The CDR3 is 15 amino acids long, termini counted. Germline CDR1 reads LNHNV; CDR2 reads YYDKDF (reference sequence). The CDR3 sequence is CATSRLSGPTDTQYF.